The entry that follows covers one T cell receptor (beta chain) sequence. This PCR relied on a set of 60 Vbeta primers and 13 Jbeta primers. The assay was immunoSEQ multiplex PCR, and TCRdb's table has in-frame clones only and misses some. Of some 200,000 clones in the sample, under 70% are singletons; the top ten hold 2% to 3%. This sample stems from a study of cytomegalovirus exposure and HLA in healthy donors. The CDR3 runs to 13 residues. V lost 4 bases and J lost 8, with 14 bases in between. Per the germline V gene, CDR1 is SGHTA and CDR2 is FQGTGA. The sequence was collected from a man aged 35-49 years in good health and CMV-seropositive. The chain joins TRBV7-3 to TRBJ1-1; D unclear. The specimen was PBMCs. CDR3 nucleotide sequence: TGTGCCAGCAGCTCAGTAGGCGGAGCCGAAGCTTTCTTT. It encodes CASSSVGGAEAFF. The variable domain in full, with the rest retrieved from reference TRBV7-3 and TRBJ1-1, is GAGVSQTPSNKVTEKGKYVELRCDPISGHTALYWYRQSLGQGPEFLIYFQGTGAADDSGLPNDRFFAVRPEGSVSTLKIQRTERGDSAVYLCASSSVGGAEAFFGQGTRLTVV.